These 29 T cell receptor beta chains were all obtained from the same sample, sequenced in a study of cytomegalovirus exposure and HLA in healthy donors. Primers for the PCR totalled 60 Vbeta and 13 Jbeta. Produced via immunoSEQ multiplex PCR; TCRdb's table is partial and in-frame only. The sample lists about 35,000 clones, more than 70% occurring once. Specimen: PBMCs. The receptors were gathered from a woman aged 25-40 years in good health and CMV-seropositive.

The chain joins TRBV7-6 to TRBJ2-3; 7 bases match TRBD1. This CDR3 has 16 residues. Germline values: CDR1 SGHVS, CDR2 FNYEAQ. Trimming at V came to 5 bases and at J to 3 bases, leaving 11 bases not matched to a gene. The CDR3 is CASSARQGERTDTQYF. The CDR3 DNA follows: TGTGCCAGCAGCGCAAGACAGGGCGAGAGGACAGATACGCAGTATTTT. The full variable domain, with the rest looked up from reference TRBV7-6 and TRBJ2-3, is GAGVSQSPRYKVTKRGQDVALRCDPISGHVSLYWYRQALGQGPEFLTYFNYEAQQDKSGLPNDRFSAERPEGSISTLTIQRTEQRDSAMYRCASSARQGERTDTQYFGPGTRLTVL.

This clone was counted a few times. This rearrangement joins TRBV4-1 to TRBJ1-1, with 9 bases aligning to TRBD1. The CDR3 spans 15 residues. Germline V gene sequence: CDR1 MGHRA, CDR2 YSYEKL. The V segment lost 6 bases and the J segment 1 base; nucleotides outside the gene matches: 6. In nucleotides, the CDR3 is TGCGCCAGCAGTTGGGGGACAGGGTCGAACACTGAAGCTTTCTTT. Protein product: CASSWGTGSNTEAFF.

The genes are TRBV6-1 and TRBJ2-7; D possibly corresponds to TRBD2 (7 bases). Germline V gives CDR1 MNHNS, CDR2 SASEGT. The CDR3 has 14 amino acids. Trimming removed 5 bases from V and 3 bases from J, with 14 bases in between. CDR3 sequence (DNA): TGTGCCAGCAGTTTTGGGGGGGCGGGCTACGAGCAGTACTTC. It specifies CASSFGGAGYEQYF.

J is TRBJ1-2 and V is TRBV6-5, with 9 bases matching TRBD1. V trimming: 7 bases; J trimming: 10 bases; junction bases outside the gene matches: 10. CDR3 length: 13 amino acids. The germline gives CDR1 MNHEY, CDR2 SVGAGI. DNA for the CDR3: TGTGCCAGCATGGGTGGGACAGGGATAGTCTACACCTTC. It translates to CASMGGTGIVYTF.

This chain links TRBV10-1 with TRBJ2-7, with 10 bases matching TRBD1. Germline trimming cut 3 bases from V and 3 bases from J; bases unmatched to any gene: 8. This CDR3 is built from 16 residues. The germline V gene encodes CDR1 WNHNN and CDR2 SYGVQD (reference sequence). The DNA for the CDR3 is TGCGCCAGCAGTGATTCCGGGGGGACAGGGGTCTACGAGCAGTACTTC. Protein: CASSDSGGTGVYEQYF.

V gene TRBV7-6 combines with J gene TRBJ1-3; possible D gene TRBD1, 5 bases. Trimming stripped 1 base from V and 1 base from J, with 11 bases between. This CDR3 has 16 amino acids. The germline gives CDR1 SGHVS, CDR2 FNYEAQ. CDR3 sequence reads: CASSLGQGKSGNTIYF. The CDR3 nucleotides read TGTGCCAGCAGCTTAGGGCAGGGCAAGTCTGGAAACACCATATATTTT.

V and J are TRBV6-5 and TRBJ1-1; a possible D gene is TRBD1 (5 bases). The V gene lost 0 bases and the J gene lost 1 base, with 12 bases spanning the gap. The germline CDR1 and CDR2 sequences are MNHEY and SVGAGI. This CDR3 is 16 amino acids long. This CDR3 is CASSYSAWRGNTEAFF. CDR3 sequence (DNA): TGTGCCAGCAGTTACTCGGCGTGGAGGGGGAACACTGAAGCTTTCTTT.

In DNA form, the CDR3 reads TGTGCCAGCACACCGGGACAGGGCTATGGCTACACCTTC. As protein: CASTPGQGYGYTF. The chain employs TRBV6-1 and TRBJ1-2; 9 nucleotides align to TRBD1. The CDR3 spans 13 residues. J lost 4 bases, V lost 7 bases, and 4 bases had no gene match. Germline CDR1 reads MNHNS; CDR2 reads SASEGT.

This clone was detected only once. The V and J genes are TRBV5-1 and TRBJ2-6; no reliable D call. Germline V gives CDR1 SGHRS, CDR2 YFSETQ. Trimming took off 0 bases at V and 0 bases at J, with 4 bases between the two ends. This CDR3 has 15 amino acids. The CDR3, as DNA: TGCGCCAGCAGCTTGGTGAGCTCTGGGGCCAACGTCCTGACTTTC. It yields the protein CASSLVSSGANVLTF.

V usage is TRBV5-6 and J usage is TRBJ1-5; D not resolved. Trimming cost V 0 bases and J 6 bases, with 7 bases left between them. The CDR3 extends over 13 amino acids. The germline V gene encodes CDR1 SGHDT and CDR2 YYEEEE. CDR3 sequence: CASSLGRGQPQHF. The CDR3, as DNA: TGTGCCAGCAGCTTGGGCCGCGGTCAGCCCCAGCATTTT.

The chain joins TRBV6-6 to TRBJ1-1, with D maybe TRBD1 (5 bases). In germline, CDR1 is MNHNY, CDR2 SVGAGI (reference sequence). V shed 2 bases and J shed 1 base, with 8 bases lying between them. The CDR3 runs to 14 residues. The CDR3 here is CASSYQGGNTEAFF. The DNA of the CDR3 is TGTGCCAGCAGTTACCAGGGTGGGAACACTGAAGCTTTCTTT.

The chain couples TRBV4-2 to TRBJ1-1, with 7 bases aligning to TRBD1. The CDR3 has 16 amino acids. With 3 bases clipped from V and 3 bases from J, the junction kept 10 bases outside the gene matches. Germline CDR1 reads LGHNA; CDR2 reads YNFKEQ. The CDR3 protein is CASSQQTGRLDTEAFF. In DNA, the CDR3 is TGTGCCAGCAGCCAGCAGACAGGGCGGTTGGACACTGAAGCTTTCTTT.

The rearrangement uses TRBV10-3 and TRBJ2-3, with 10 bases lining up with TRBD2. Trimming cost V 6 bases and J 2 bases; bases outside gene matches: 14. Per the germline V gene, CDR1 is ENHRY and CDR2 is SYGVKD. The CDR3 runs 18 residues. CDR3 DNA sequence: TGTGCCATCAGCCTGGGGTTGGGTAGCGGGAGGACCACAGATACGCAGTATTTT. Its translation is CAISLGLGSGRTTDTQYF.

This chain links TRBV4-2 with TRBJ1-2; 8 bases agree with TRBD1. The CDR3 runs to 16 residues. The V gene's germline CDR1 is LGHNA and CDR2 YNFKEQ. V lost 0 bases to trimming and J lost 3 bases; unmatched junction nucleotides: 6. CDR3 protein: CASSQDQDRADYGYTF. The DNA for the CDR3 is TGTGCCAGCAGCCAAGATCAGGACAGGGCGGACTATGGCTACACCTTC.

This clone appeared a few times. The CDR3 is CASSPGSYTEAFF. The CDR3 region has the DNA TGTGCCAGCAGCCCCGGGTCTTACACTGAAGCTTTCTTT. The V and J genes are TRBV13 and TRBJ1-1; D unclear. V was pared by 5 bases and J by 3 bases, with 10 bases between. This CDR3 region has 13 residues. Germline V gene data show CDR1 as PRHDT and CDR2 as FYEKMQ (reference sequence).

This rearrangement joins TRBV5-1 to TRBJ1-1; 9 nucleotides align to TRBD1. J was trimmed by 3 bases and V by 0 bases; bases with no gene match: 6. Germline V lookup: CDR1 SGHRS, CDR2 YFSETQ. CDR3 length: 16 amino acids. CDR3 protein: CASSLAGGTGHTEAFF. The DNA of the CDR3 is TGCGCCAGCAGCTTGGCCGGGGGGACAGGGCACACTGAAGCTTTCTTT.

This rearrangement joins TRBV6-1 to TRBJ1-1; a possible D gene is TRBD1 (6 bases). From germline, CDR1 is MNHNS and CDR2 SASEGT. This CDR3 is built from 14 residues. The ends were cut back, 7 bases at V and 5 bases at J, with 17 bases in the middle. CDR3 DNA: TGTGCCAGCAATATCATCAGGGGCAGAACTGAAGCTTTCTTT. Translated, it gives CASNIIRGRTEAFF.

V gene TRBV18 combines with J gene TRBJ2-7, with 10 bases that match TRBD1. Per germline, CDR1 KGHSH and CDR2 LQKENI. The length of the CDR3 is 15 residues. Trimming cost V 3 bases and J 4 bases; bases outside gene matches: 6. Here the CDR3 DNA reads TGTGCCAGCTCACCGGCGACAGGGGGCGAATACGAGCAGTACTTC. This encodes CASSPATGGEYEQYF.

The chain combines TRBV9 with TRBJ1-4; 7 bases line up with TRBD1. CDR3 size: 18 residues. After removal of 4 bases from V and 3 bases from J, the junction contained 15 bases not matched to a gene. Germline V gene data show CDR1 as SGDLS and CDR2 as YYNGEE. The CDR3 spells CASSPTRGGGWSNEKLFF. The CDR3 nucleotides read TGTGCCAGCAGCCCCACTCGAGGGGGCGGTTGGTCTAATGAAAAACTGTTTTTT.

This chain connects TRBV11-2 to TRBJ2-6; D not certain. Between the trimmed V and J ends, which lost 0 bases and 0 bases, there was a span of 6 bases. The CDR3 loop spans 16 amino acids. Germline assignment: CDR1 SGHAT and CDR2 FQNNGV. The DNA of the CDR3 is TGTGCCAGCAGCTTAGATCTATACTCTGGGGCCAACGTCCTGACTTTC. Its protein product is CASSLDLYSGANVLTF.

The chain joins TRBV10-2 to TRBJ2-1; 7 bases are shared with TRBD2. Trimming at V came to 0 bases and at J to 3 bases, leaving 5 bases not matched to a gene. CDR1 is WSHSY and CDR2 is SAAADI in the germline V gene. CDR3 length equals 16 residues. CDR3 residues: CASSESGGRDYNEQFF. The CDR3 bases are TGCGCCAGCAGTGAGTCAGGTGGGAGGGACTACAATGAGCAGTTCTTC.

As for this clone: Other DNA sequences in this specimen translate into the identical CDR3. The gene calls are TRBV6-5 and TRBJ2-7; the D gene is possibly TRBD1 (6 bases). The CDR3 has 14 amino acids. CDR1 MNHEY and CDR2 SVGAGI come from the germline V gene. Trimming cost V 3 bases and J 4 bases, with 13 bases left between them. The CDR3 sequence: CASSYGGAGYEQYF. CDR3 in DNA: TGTGCCAGCAGTTATGGGGGCGCAGGGTACGAGCAGTACTTC.

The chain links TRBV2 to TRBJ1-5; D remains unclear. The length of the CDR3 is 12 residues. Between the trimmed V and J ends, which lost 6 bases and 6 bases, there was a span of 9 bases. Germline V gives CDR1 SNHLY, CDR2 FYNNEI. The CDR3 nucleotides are TGTGCCAGCAGAGCCACGAGTCAGCCCCAGCATTTT. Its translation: CASRATSQPQHF.

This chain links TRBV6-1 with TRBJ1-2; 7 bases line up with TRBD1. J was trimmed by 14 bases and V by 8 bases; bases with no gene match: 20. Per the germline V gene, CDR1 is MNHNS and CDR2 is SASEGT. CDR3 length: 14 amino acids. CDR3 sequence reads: CASADGGEGARWTF. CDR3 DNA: TGTGCCAGCGCAGACGGGGGAGAGGGGGCGCGGTGGACCTTC.

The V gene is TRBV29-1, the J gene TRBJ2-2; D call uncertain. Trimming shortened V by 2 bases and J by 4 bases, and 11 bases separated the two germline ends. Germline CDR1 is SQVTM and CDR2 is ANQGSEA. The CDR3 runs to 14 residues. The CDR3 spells CSVESVESTGELFF. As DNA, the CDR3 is TGCAGCGTTGAAAGCGTAGAAAGCACCGGGGAGCTGTTTTTT.

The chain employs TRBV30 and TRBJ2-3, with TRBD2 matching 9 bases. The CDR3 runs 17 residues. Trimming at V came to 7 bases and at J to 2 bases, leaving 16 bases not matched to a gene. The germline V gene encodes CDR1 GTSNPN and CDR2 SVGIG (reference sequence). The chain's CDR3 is CASTPRGGGRATDTQYF. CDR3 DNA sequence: TGTGCCTCAACCCCTCGCGGCGGCGGGAGGGCCACAGATACGCAGTATTTT. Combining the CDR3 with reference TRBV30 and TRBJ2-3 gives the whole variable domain SQTIHQWPATLVQPVGSPLSLECTVEGTSNPNLYWYRQAAGRGLQLLFYSVGIGQISSEVPQNLSASRPQDRQFILSSKKLLLSDSGFYLCASTPRGGGRATDTQYFGPGTRLTVL.

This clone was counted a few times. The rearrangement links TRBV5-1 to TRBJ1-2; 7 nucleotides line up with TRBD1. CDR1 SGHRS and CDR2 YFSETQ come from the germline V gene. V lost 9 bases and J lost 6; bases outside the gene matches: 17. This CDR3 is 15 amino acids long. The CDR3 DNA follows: TGCGCCACGTCTCCGGGACAGCTTAAGGATCATGGCTACACCTTC. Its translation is CATSPGQLKDHGYTF. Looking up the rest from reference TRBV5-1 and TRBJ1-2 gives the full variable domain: KAGVTQTPRYLIKTRGQQVTLSCSPISGHRSVSWYQQTPGQGLQFLFEYFSETQRNKGNFPGRFSGRQFSNSRSEMNVSTLELGDSALYLCATSPGQLKDHGYTFGSGTRLTVV.

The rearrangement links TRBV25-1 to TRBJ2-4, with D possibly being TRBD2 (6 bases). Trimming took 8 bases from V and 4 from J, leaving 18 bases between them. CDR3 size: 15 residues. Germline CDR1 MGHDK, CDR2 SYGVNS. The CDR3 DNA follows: TGTGCCAGCGAACCCGCCGGGACTTATAAAAACATTCAGTACTTC. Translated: CASEPAGTYKNIQYF. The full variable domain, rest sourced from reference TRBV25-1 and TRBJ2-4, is EADIYQTPRYLVIGTGKKITLECSQTMGHDKMYWYQQDPGMELHLIHYSYGVNSTEKGDLSSESTVSRIRTEHFPLTLESARPSHTSQYLCASEPAGTYKNIQYFGAGTRLSVL.

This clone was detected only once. CDR3 in amino acids: CAWSLRQAAPLHF. DNA of the CDR3: TGTGCCTGGAGCCTCAGACAGGCCGCACCCCTCCACTTT. V usage is TRBV30 and J usage is TRBJ1-6; perhaps TRBD1 as D (6 bases). From germline, CDR1 is GTSNPN and CDR2 SVGIG (reference sequence). CDR3 length equals 13 residues. Between the trimmed V and J ends, which lost 3 bases and 11 bases, there was a span of 14 bases.